This T cell receptor (beta chain) was recovered during a study of molecular identifiers for immune sequencing clone quantification. Study outcomes and limitations: Spiked Jurkat TCR RNA from one cell was reportedly detectable among over 800,000 naive cells.

The CDR3 consists of 18 residues. The V gene end was trimmed by 2 bases and the J gene end by 2 bases; junction bases not matched to a gene: 11. Germline V gene sequence: CDR1 SEHNR, CDR2 FQNEAQ (reference sequence). Points on this clonotype: Its antigen is not known.

Libraries of bulk TCR were made by previously described methods (with listed TCR primers). One entry per CDR3 protein results from TCRdb running MiXCR on the PCR reads. In the table there are about 640,000 distinct CDR3 sequences, 15% to 20% of which are singletons. V is TRBV7-9 and J is TRBJ2-5; 10 bases agree with TRBD2. The TCR sequence derives from a human donor in good health. Some libraries in this study had Jurkat cell RNA spiked in. The sample comprised naive CD8+ T cells from blood, with Jurkat cell RNA spiked in. The sample's subset: FACS-sorted CD8+CD4-CCR7+CD45RA+ naive T cells. CDR3 sequence: CASSLLRSGGQYQETQYF. In DNA form, the CDR3 reads TGTGCCAGCAGCTTATTACGTAGCGGGGGGCAATATCAAGAGACCCAGTACTTC.